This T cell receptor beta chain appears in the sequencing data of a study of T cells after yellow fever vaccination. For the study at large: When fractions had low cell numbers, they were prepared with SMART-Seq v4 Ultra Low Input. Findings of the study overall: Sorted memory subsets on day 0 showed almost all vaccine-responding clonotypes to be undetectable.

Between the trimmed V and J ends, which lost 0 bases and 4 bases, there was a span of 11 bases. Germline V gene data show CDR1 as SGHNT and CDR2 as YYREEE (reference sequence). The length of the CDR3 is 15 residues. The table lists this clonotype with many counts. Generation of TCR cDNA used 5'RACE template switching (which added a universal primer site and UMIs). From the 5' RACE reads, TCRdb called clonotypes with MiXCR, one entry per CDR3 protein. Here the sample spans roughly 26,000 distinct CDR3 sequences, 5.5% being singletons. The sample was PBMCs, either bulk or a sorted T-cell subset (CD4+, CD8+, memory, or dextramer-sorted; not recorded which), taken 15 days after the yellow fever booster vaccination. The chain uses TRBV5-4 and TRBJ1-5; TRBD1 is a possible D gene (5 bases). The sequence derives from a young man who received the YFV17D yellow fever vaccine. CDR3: CASSLGTEGNQPQHF. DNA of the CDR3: TGTGCCAGCAGCTTGGGGACGGAGGGGAATCAGCCCCAGCATTTT.